This T cell receptor (beta chain) was documented in a study of blood T cells in healthy people across ages. Study conclusions and caveats: Researchers said unsorted PBMCs prevented a conclusive naive versus antigen-experienced comparison.

As concerns this clonotype: Its antigen is as yet unknown.

The second PCR ran about 7 to 12 cycles with a sample-barcoded 5' primer and J-beta primers. Each CDR3 protein gets one entry after TCRdb re-called the 5' RACE reads with MiXCR. There are around 800,000 distinct CDR3 sequences in the sample; roughly 44% occur only once, and roughly 19% lies in the top ten. This CDR3 is built from 14 residues. The ends were cut back, 0 bases at V and 6 bases at J, with 6 bases in the middle. Germline loops: CDR1 SGHTA, CDR2 FQGNSA. The sequence was collected from a man between 60 and 70 years old in good health. Sequencing was performed on blood. The chain recombines TRBV7-2 with TRBJ1-6, with no clear D. Here the CDR3 reads CASSLAGLNSPLHF. The CDR3 coding sequence is TGTGCCAGCAGCTTAGCAGGACTTAATTCACCCCTCCACTTT.